The 28 T cell receptor beta chains below all came from one sample that was sequenced in a study of cytomegalovirus exposure and HLA in healthy donors. The PCR used 60 Vbeta and 13 Jbeta primers. Here immunoSEQ multiplex PCR was the method, and the copy in TCRdb shows in-frame clones only, minus some. The data show around 91,000 clones, with around 78% seen just once and less than 5.5% held by the top ten. Material for sequencing was PBMCs. The receptors here all came from a male donor in good health and CMV-seropositive.

The chain carries TRBV28 and TRBJ2-7, with 7 bases aligning to TRBD2. The CDR3 consists of 14 residues. Germline-derived CDR1 and CDR2 are MDHEN and SYDVKM. The V gene end was trimmed by 6 bases and the J gene end by 3 bases; junction bases not matched to a gene: 8. For the CDR3, the DNA is TGTGCCAGCAGAAGCGGGGACGGCTTCTACGAGCAGTACTTC. Its protein product is CASRSGDGFYEQYF.

This clone was counted between two and nine times. J is TRBJ2-7 and V is TRBV7-2; D not resolved. Germline V gives CDR1 SGHTA, CDR2 FQGNSA. V lost 2 bases and J lost 1, with 9 bases in between. The CDR3 sequence is 14 residues long. The CDR3: CASSLTPRSYEQYF. The CDR3 bases are TGTGCCAGCAGCTTAACCCCGCGGTCCTACGAGCAGTACTTC.

This chain links TRBV18 with TRBJ2-1, with 7 bases fitting TRBD2. Germline V lookup: CDR1 KGHSH, CDR2 LQKENI. The CDR3 consists of 16 residues. The J segment lost 1 base and the V segment lost 3 bases, leaving 6 bases of the junction unmatched. The CDR3: CASSPLSGASYNEQFF. The CDR3 DNA reads as TGTGCCAGCTCACCCCTCAGCGGGGCGTCCTACAATGAGCAGTTCTTC.

V is TRBV28 and J is TRBJ1-4; D uncertain. The V and J ends lost 5 bases and 5 bases respectively, with 18 bases between them. The CDR3 consists of 16 residues. The germline CDR1 and CDR2 sequences are MDHEN and SYDVKM. The CDR3 is CASSTPGGRLNEKLFF. CDR3 in DNA: TGTGCCAGCAGTACCCCTGGTGGGAGACTCAATGAAAAACTGTTTTTT.

This clone was found a few times. This sequence joins TRBV11-1 and TRBJ2-7, with TRBD2 matching over 12 bases. Germline loops: CDR1 SGHAT, CDR2 FQDESV (reference sequence). This CDR3 spans 15 amino acids. With V trimmed by 2 bases and J by 3 bases, 2 bases remained unmatched. The CDR3, as DNA: TGTGCCAGCAGCTTATCGACTAGCGGGAGCTACGAGCAGTACTTC. As protein: CASSLSTSGSYEQYF.

The genes are TRBV28 and TRBJ2-7; D remains ambiguous. V shed 6 bases and J shed 7 bases, with 13 bases lying between them. CDR1 MDHEN and CDR2 SYDVKM come from the germline V gene. The CDR3 length is 12 residues. CDR3 loop: CASSNSVGEQYF. CDR3 nucleotide sequence: TGTGCCAGCAGCAACAGTGTAGGTGAGCAGTACTTC.

The chain has TRBV30 and TRBJ1-4; 9 bases fit TRBD1. This CDR3 is built from 19 residues. Looked up from germline, CDR1 is GTSNPN and CDR2 is SVGIG (reference sequence). The V gene end was trimmed by 4 bases and the J gene end by 2 bases; junction bases not matched to a gene: 17. The CDR3 DNA reads TGTGCCTGGACCAGCTACCGGGGACAGGGAATAAGTACTAATGAAAAACTGTTTTTT. Translating gives CAWTSYRGQGISTNEKLFF.

This rearrangement joins TRBV19 to TRBJ2-7; TRBD1 agrees at 7 bases. Per germline, CDR1 LNHDA and CDR2 SQIVND (reference sequence). The junction had 7 bases not matched to a gene; V was cut back by 6 bases and J by 5 bases. The CDR3 has 13 amino acids. This chain's CDR3 is CASSSTGSNEQYF. The DNA of the CDR3 is TGTGCCAGTAGCTCGACAGGGTCTAACGAGCAGTACTTC.

This sequence joins TRBV7-2 and TRBJ1-5; D gene ambiguous. Germline V lookup: CDR1 SGHTA, CDR2 FQGNSA. V was clipped by 5 bases and J by 3 bases, with 17 bases between them. The CDR3 extends over 16 amino acids. CDR3 region: CASSPHAGSLNQPQHF. CDR3 in DNA: TGTGCCAGCAGCCCCCATGCAGGATCTCTCAATCAGCCCCAGCATTTT.

In nucleotides, the CDR3 is TGTGCCAGCAGTTTAGGCAGGAAAAACTATGGCTACACCTTC. This gives the protein CASSLGRKNYGYTF. V is TRBV28 and J is TRBJ1-2; D is undetermined. V was cut by 2 bases and J by 2 bases, with 9 bases left in between. In germline, CDR1 is MDHEN, CDR2 SYDVKM. The CDR3 extends over 14 amino acids.

J is TRBJ1-6 and V is TRBV27; unclear D gene. Germline V lookup: CDR1 MNHEY, CDR2 SMNVEV (reference sequence). Deletions cut 7 bases from V and 0 bases from J, with 10 bases between. The CDR3 has 15 amino acids. Here the CDR3 DNA reads TGTGCCAGCAACACCGGGTCCTCCTATAATTCACCCCTCCACTTT. Its translation is CASNTGSSYNSPLHF.

V gene TRBV7-9 combines with J gene TRBJ1-2; D may be TRBD1 (6 bases). V was clipped by 5 bases and J by 4 bases, with 14 bases between them. This CDR3 contains 14 residues. Germline CDR1 SEHNR, CDR2 FQNEAQ (reference sequence). The CDR3 reads CASSPPTGSYGYTF. The CDR3 bases are TGTGCCAGCAGCCCGCCGACAGGCAGCTATGGCTACACCTTC.

The rearrangement joins TRBV4-1 to TRBJ1-1, with 9 bases fitting TRBD1. CDR3 size: 16 residues. In germline, CDR1 is MGHRA, CDR2 YSYEKL. V lost 4 bases and J lost 3; bases outside the gene matches: 9. CDR3 loop: CASSPGTGRMDTEAFF. In DNA, the CDR3 is TGCGCCAGCAGCCCTGGGACAGGGCGCATGGACACTGAAGCTTTCTTT.

With respect to this clone: The junction and the germline gene differ at one end; a read error may be behind it. V gene TRBV6-4 combines with J gene TRBJ1-5, with a weak D call TRBD1 (5 bases). CDR1 is MRHNA, CDR2 SNTAGT, per germline. This CDR3 comprises 13 residues. CDR3 region: CASSEHSLGPQHF. The CDR3 nucleotides read TGTGCCAGCAGTGAACATAGTCTGGGGCCCCAACATTTT.

The chain carries TRBV29-1 and TRBJ2-7, with TRBD1 identical over 9 bases. Per germline, CDR1 SQVTM and CDR2 ANQGSEA. There are 12 residues in the CDR3. This chain's CDR3 is CSAGTGQYEQYF. The CDR3 DNA sequence: TGCAGTGCCGGGACAGGGCAATACGAGCAGTACTTC.

This chain links TRBV27 with TRBJ1-1, with D possibly being TRBD1 (6 bases). Per the germline V gene, CDR1 is MNHEY and CDR2 is SMNVEV (reference sequence). V was cut by 3 bases and J by 6 bases, with 14 bases left in between. This CDR3 spans 14 amino acids. The CDR3 loop reads CASSFTGNRAEAFF. CDR3 DNA sequence: TGTGCCAGCAGTTTTACAGGGAATCGCGCTGAAGCTTTCTTT.

This chain connects TRBV19 to TRBJ2-7; no firm D call. The CDR3 runs 11 residues. V was cut by 4 bases and J by 3 bases, with 4 bases left in between. Germline assignment: CDR1 LNHDA and CDR2 SQIVND (reference sequence). CDR3 protein: CASSTLYEQYF. The CDR3, as DNA: TGTGCCAGTAGTACCCTCTACGAGCAGTACTTC.

The V call is TRBV19, the J call TRBJ2-7; 8 bases map to TRBD1. The V gene end was trimmed by 7 bases and the J gene end by 4 bases; junction bases not matched to a gene: 6. The CDR3 covers 13 residues. The germline gives CDR1 LNHDA, CDR2 SQIVND (reference sequence). The CDR3 bases are TGTGCCAGTAAGGCAGGGGGCCAGTACGAGCAGTACTTC. Amino acids: CASKAGGQYEQYF.

The CDR3 DNA is TGTGCCATCAGTCGGGACAAGAATGAAAAACTGTTTTTT. Its protein product is CAISRDKNEKLFF. The chain links TRBV10-3 to TRBJ1-4; TRBD1 is a possible D gene (6 bases). V was trimmed by 5 bases and J by 5 bases, leaving 9 bases between them. There are 13 residues in the CDR3. Germline CDR1 ENHRY, CDR2 SYGVKD.

The genes are TRBV28 and TRBJ2-2, with TRBD2 identical over 7 bases. There are 12 residues in the CDR3. V dropped 9 bases and J dropped 7; count of bases not matched to a gene: 5. CDR1 MDHEN and CDR2 SYDVKM come from the germline V gene. CDR3 loop: CASGGVGGELFF. For the CDR3, the DNA is TGTGCCAGTGGGGGGGTTGGCGGGGAGCTGTTTTTT.

In this sample, this clone turned up once. The rearrangement links TRBV28 to TRBJ2-7; a weak D match, TRBD2 (5 bases). The CDR3 is 13 residues long. Germline V gene data show CDR1 as MDHEN and CDR2 as SYDVKM. The V end was cut by 5 bases, the J end by 4 bases, with 12 bases between. The CDR3 here is CASSLAVPYEQYF. In nucleotides, the CDR3 is TGTGCCAGCAGTCTAGCCGTACCTTACGAGCAGTACTTC.

The V and J genes are TRBV12-2 and TRBJ1-1. TRBV12-2 is recorded as a pseudogene. The CDR3 runs to 18 residues. The CDR3 loop reads CASRPHVGRDCSNTEAFF. The CDR3 DNA follows: TGTGCAAGTCGCCCCCACGTGGGGAGGGACTGTTCGAACACTGAAGCTTTCTTT.

V usage is TRBV18 and J usage is TRBJ1-1, with no clear D. Trimming removed 6 bases at V and 5 bases at J, with 13 bases between. CDR3 size: 13 residues. CDR1 is KGHSH, CDR2 LQKENI, per germline. CDR3 sequence reads: CASSTGSLTEAFF. As DNA, the CDR3 is TGTGCCAGCTCCACCGGGTCGTTAACTGAAGCTTTCTTT.

This clone came up a few times. This sequence joins TRBV6-1 and TRBJ1-6; no firm D call. The length of the CDR3 is 14 residues. V lost 2 bases, J lost 10 bases, and 12 bases lay in between. Germline CDR1 and CDR2: MNHNS and SASEGT. CDR3 sequence (DNA): TGTGCCAGCAGTGAAACTCAGATCGGGTCACCCCTCCACTTT. Translated: CASSETQIGSPLHF.

The chain employs TRBV6-5 and TRBJ2-2; the D gene is possibly TRBD2 (6 bases). Germline V gene lookup returns CDR1 MNHEY and CDR2 SVGAGI. The CDR3 has 15 amino acids. Trimming took off 10 bases at V and 3 bases at J, with 18 bases between the two ends. The CDR3 nucleotides are TGTGCCATACGTGCCGGGAGCGAGGACACCGGGGAGCTGTTTTTT. It encodes CAIRAGSEDTGELFF.

The chain is built from TRBV7-7 and TRBJ1-4, with TRBD1 as a possible D gene (6 bases). V was shortened by 2 bases and J by 7 bases, with 17 bases between the two germline ends. CDR3 length: 16 amino acids. CDR1 SSHAT and CDR2 FNYEAQ come from the germline V gene (reference sequence). CDR3 loop: CASSLKGQGTFEKLFF. CDR3 sequence (DNA): TGTGCCAGCAGCTTAAAAGGCCAGGGGACATTTGAAAAACTGTTTTTT.

The chain carries TRBV4-1 and TRBJ2-5; tentatively, D is TRBD1 (7 bases). The germline V gene has CDR1 MGHRA and CDR2 YSYEKL. Between the trimmed V and J ends, which lost 0 bases and 2 bases, there was a span of 13 bases. The length of the CDR3 is 16 residues. CDR3 protein: CASSQEPGGLQETQYF. For the CDR3, the DNA is TGCGCCAGCAGCCAAGAGCCAGGGGGACTTCAAGAGACCCAGTACTTC.

This clone came up once. V is TRBV7-9 and J is TRBJ2-7, with 7 bases matching TRBD2. This CDR3 comprises 14 residues. The junction had 5 bases not matched to a gene; V was cut back by 1 base and J by 5 bases. The germline CDR1 and CDR2 sequences are SEHNR and FQNEAQ (reference sequence). CDR3 loop: CASSLGGSIDEQYF. CDR3 in DNA: TGTGCCAGCAGCTTAGGCGGGAGTATCGACGAGCAGTACTTC.